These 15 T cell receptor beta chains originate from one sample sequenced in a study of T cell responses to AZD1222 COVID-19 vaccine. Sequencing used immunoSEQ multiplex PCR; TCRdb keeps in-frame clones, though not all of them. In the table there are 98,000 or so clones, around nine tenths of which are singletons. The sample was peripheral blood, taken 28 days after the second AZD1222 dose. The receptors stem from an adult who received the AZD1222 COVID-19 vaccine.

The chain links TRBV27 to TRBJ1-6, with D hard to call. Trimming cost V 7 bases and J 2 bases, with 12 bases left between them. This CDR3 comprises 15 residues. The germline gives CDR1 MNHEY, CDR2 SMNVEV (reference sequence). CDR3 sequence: CASTTGSPYNSPLHF. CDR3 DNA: TGTGCCAGCACCACGGGATCTCCCTATAATTCACCCCTCCACTTT.

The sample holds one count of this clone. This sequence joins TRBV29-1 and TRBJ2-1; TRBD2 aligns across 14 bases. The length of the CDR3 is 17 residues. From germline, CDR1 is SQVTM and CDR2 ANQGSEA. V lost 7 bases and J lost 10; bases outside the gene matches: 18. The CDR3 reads CSGTVRGLAGVSLEQFF. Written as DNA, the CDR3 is TGCAGCGGGACCGTTAGGGGACTAGCGGGAGTGTCCCTCGAGCAGTTCTTC.

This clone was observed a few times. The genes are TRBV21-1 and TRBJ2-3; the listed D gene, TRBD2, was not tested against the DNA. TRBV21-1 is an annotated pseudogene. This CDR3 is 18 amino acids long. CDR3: CASSKVRAAREGSDTQYF. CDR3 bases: TGTGCCAGCAGCAAAGTGAGGGCAGCTAGGGAGGGATCAGATACGCAGTATTTT.

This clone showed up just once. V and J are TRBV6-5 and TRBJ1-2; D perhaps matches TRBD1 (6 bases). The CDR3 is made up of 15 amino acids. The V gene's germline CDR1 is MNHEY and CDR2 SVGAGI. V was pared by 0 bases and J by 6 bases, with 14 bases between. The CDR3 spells CASSYSPGAPDGYTF. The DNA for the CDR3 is TGTGCCAGCAGTTACTCGCCAGGGGCGCCTGATGGCTACACCTTC.

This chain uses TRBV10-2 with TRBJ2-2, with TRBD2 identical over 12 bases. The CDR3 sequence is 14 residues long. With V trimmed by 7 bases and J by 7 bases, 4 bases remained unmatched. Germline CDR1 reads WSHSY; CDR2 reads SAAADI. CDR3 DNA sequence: TGCGCCAGCAAACTAGCGGGAGGTATCGGGGAGCTGTTTTTT. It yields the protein CASKLAGGIGELFF.

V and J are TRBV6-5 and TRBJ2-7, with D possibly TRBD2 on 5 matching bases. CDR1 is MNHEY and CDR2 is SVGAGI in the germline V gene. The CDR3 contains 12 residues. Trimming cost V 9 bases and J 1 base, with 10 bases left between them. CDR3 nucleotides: TGTGCCAGTTCGGGATATTCCTACGAGCAGTACTTC. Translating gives CASSGYSYEQYF.

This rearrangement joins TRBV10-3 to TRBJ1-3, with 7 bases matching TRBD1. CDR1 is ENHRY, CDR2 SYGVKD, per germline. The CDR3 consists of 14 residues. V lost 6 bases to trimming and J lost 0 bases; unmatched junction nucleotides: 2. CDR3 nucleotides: TGTGCCATCAGCGGGGACAGCTCTGGAAACACCATATATTTT. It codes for CAISGDSSGNTIYF.

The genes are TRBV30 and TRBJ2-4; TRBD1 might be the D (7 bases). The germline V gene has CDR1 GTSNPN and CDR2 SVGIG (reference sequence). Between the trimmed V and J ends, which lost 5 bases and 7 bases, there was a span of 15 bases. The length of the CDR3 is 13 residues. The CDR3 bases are TGTGCCTGGGGGTCCCCAGGGGGGAACATTCAGTACTTC. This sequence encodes CAWGSPGGNIQYF.

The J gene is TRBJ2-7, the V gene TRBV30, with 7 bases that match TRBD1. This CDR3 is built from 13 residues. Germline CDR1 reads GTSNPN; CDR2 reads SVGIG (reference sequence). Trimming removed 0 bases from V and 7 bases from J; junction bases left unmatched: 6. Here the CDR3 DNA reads TGTGCCTGGAGTGTCTCACAGGGGCGGGAGCAGTACTTC. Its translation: CAWSVSQGREQYF.

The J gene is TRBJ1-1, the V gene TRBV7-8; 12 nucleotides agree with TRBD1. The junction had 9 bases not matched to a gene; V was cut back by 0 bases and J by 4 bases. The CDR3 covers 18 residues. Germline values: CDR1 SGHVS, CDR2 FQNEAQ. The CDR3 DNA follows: TGTGCCAGCAGCTTAGCCTCCGGGACAGGGGGCGCAGTCACTGAAGCTTTCTTT. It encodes CASSLASGTGGAVTEAFF. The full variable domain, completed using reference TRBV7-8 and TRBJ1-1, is GAGVSQSPRYKVAKRGQDVALRCDPISGHVSLFWYQQALGQGPEFLTYFQNEAQLDKSGLPSDRFFAERPEGSVSTLKIQRTQQEDSAVYLCASSLASGTGGAVTEAFFGQGTRLTVV.

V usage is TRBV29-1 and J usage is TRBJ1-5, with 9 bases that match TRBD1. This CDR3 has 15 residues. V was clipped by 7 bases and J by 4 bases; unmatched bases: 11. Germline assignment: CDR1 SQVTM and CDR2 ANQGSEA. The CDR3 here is CSAVSGTGFNQPQHF. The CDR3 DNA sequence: TGCAGCGCAGTCTCCGGGACAGGGTTTAATCAGCCCCAGCATTTT.

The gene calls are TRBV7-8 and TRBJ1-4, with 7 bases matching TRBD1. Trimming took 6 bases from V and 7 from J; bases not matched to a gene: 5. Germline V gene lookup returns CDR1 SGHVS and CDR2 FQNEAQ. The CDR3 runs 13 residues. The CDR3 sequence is CASSYDRVEKLFF. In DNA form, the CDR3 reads TGTGCCAGCAGTTATGACAGGGTTGAAAAACTGTTTTTT.

The CDR3 sequence: CASSGVSLGDEQFF. CDR3 sequence (DNA): TGTGCCAGCAGCGGCGTTTCTCTAGGGGATGAGCAGTTCTTC. The V call is TRBV9, the J call TRBJ2-1; D perhaps matches TRBD1 (5 bases). Germline V gene sequence: CDR1 SGDLS, CDR2 YYNGEE. V dropped 3 bases and J dropped 8 bases, with 15 bases sitting between them. The CDR3 covers 14 residues.

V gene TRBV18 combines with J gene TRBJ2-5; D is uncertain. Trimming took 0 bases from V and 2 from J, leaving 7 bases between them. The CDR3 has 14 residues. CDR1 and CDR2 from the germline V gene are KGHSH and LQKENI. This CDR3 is CASSPPSEQETQYF. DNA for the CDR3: TGTGCCAGCTCACCACCCTCGGAACAAGAGACCCAGTACTTC.

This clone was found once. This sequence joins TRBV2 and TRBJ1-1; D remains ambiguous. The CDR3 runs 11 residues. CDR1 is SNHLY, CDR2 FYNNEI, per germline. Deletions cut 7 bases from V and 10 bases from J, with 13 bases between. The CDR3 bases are TGTGCCAGCACCATAAAATTGGTAGCTTTCTTT. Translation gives CASTIKLVAFF. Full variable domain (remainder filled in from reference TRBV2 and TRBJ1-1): EPEVTQTPSHQVTQMGQEVILRCVPISNHLYFYWYRQILGQKVEFLVSFYNNEISEKSEIFDDQFSVERPDGSNFTLKIRSTKLEDSAMYFCASTIKLVAFFGQGTRLTVV.